This TCR beta chain was retrieved from a study of blood T cell repertoires in COVID-19. Study background: PBMCs, B-cell-depleted T cells, or T cells were the source of the cDNA or gDNA that made up the material.

Repertoires were generated with immunoSEQ multiplex PCR, while TCRdb's copy carries only in-frame clones and drops some. The sample has about 190,000 clones; 84% are singletons. Recovered status applied to Cohort 3 donors who had two consecutive negative PCRs. It also applied to those with clearance or with symptom resolution. The source of this sequence is a woman between 25 and 40 years old who had recovered from COVID-19. The sample taken for sequencing was PBMCs or T cells enriched from blood (not recorded which).

CDR3 nucleotide sequence: TGCGCCAGCAGCCAAGGGGGTCTAGCGGGAGGGCCGAGAAACAATGAGCAGTTCTTC. Its translation: CASSQGGLAGGPRNNEQFF. The genes are TRBV4-1 and TRBJ2-1; 12 nucleotides agree with TRBD2. The CDR3 totals 19 residues. Germline V gene lookup returns CDR1 MGHRA and CDR2 YSYEKL. After removal of 1 base from V and 5 bases from J, the junction contained 12 bases not matched to a gene.